This TCR beta chain appears in the sequencing data of a study of CD8+ T cells in alopecia areata. The treatment is: oral pan-JAK inhibitor, 5-10 mg twice daily. Reverse transcription of extracted RNA yielded cDNA, which provided the sequencing template. TCRdb's table, derived via immunoSEQ multiplex PCR, lists solely in-frame clones and lacks some. The table includes about 200,000 clones, 50% to 60% detected once. CDR1 and CDR2 from the germline V gene are SGHTA and FQGNSA. The CDR3 runs to 15 residues. Trimming at V came to 2 bases and at J to 6 bases, leaving 6 bases not matched to a gene. The sample here was CD4+ T cells sorted from blood, taken at week 4, from a patient treated with tofacitinib. The TCR sequence derives from a human donor with alopecia areata. J is TRBJ2-3 and V is TRBV7-2, with 9 bases identical to TRBD2. In DNA form, the CDR3 reads TGTGCCAGCAGCTTACAATCGCGGGGGGGCGATACGCAGTATTTT. Translation gives CASSLQSRGGDTQYF.